A selection of T cell receptor beta chains follows, all from one sample in a study of cytomegalovirus exposure and HLA in healthy donors. TCRdb's table, derived via immunoSEQ multiplex PCR, lists solely in-frame clones and lacks some. The sample has 150,000 to 200,000 clones, and its top ten clones hold 1% to 1.5%. Sequenced material: PBMCs. The receptors stem from a woman aged 60-75 years in good health and CMV-seronegative. Both conserved end residues are part of each CDR3. The D gene is left open where the match is weak.

d_call,j_call,v_call,cdr3_nt,cdr3_aa
NA,TRBJ2-7,TRBV11-3,TGTGCCAGCAGCTTAGGACTCCTGGGCAGGGCCGCCTACGAGCAGTACTTC,CASSLGLLGRAAYEQYF
TRBD1,TRBJ2-7,TRBV5-1,TGCGCCAGCAGCTTGGGGACAGGAGCCTACGAGCAGTACTTC,CASSLGTGAYEQYF
NA,TRBJ2-5,TRBV11-3,TGTGCCAGCAGCTTAGACCGGTACCAAGAGACCCAGTACTTC,CASSLDRYQETQYF
NA,TRBJ1-1,TRBV6-4,TGTGCCAGCAGTAAAACTCAGGGTGGGGACACTGAAGCTTTCTTT,CASSKTQGGDTEAFF
NA,TRBJ1-1,TRBV29-1,TGCAGCGTTGAAGATCCGGGCAGGGCAGCTTTCTTT,CSVEDPGRAAFF
NA,TRBJ2-7,TRBV25-1,TGTGCCACCCAAACCGGGGACAACTACTACGAGCAGTACTTC,CATQTGDNYYEQYF
NA,TRBJ1-6,TRBV7-2,TGTGCCAGCAGCTTCACTATCGGTAGCTCCTATAATTCACCCCTCCACTTT,CASSFTIGSSYNSPLHF
TRBD2,TRBJ2-2,TRBV19,TGTGCCAGTAGTATTTCTAGCGGCGCGAACACCGGGGAGCTGTTTTTT,CASSISSGANTGELFF
TRBD2,TRBJ2-1,TRBV11-2,TGTGCCAGCAGCTCAGCGGGGGACGAGCAGTTCTTC,CASSSAGDEQFF
NA,TRBJ2-2,TRBV7-3,TGTGCCAGCAGCCAAACAGGGCCAACCGGGGAGCTGTTTTTT,CASSQTGPTGELFF
TRBD2,TRBJ2-1,TRBV9,TGTGCCAGCAGCGCCTTCGCCGGCGGGGGGGCCTCCTACAATGAGCAGTTCTTC,CASSAFAGGGASYNEQFF
TRBD1,TRBJ2-2,TRBV4-3,TGCGCCAGCAGCCAACTGACAGGGGGGAACACCGGGGAGCTGTTTTTT,CASSQLTGGNTGELFF
TRBD2,TRBJ2-7,TRBV18,TGTGCCAGCTCACCACCCTCAAAGAGCGGGGGAGCCTACGAGCAGTACTTC,CASSPPSKSGGAYEQYF
TRBD1,TRBJ1-5,TRBV7-9,TGTGCCAGCAGCTTAGGGACAGGCCTTAGTCAGCCCCAGCATTTT,CASSLGTGLSQPQHF
TRBD1,TRBJ2-7,TRBV7-9,TGTGCCAGCAGCCCTCCTCGACAGGGGGCAAAGAACGAGCAGTACTTC,CASSPPRQGAKNEQYF
NA,TRBJ1-2,TRBV11-2,TGTGCCAGCAGCTCATACAGGACCTATGGCTACACCTTC,CASSSYRTYGYTF
TRBD2,TRBJ2-1,TRBV7-6,TGTGCCAGCAGCATTAGCGGGAGGGTTAATGAGCAGTTCTTC,CASSISGRVNEQFF
TRBD2,TRBJ2-2,TRBV7-3,TGTGCCAGCAGCTTAAACACGGGAGGGCCTCGGACCGGGGAGCTGTTTTTT,CASSLNTGGPRTGELFF
NA,TRBJ1-1,TRBV7-7,TGTGCCAGCAGCTTATCTCCGGGGGGGTCGGCTTTCTTT,CASSLSPGGSAFF
NA,TRBJ1-1,TRBV7-3,TGTGCCAGCAGCTTAAGTGGGGGGGCCAGACTCACTGAAGCTTTCTTT,CASSLSGGARLTEAFF
TRBD2,TRBJ2-2,TRBV7-3,TGTGCCAGCAGCTTTGGGCTAGCGGACACCGGGGAGCTGTTTTTT,CASSFGLADTGELFF
NA,TRBJ2-7,TRBV5-4,TGTGCCAGCAGCCTGGGGGGGGGCGGCTACGAGCAGTACTTC,CASSLGGGGYEQYF
TRBD2,TRBJ2-5,TRBV9,TGTGCCAGCAGCCGACTAGCGGGCCAAGAGACCCAGTACTTC,CASSRLAGQETQYF
NA,TRBJ1-2,TRBV18,TGTGCCAGCTCACCCGGACTCGGCTACACCTTC,CASSPGLGYTF
NA,TRBJ1-1,TRBV18,TGTGCCAGCTCACCTGCACAGAACACTGAAGCTTTCTTT,CASSPAQNTEAFF
TRBD2,TRBJ2-3,TRBV5-1,TGCGCCAGCAGCTTGGCGGCGGGGGTGAACCTTATTCTAAGCACAGATACGCAGTATTTT,CASSLAAGVNLILSTDTQYF
NA,TRBJ1-2,TRBV6-5,TGTGCCAGCAGTGTCGACAGTTATGGCTACACCTTC,CASSVDSYGYTF
NA,TRBJ1-5,TRBV5-1,TGCGCCAGCAGCCCCGACCGGGGCAATCAGCCCCAGCATTTT,CASSPDRGNQPQHF
TRBD1,TRBJ1-4,TRBV9,TGTGCCAGCAGCGTCGGGACAGGAGAAAAACTGTTTTTT,CASSVGTGEKLFF
TRBD1,TRBJ2-1,TRBV29-1,TGCAGCGTCTCCCGGGACAGGGGCTACAATGAGCAGTTCTTC,CSVSRDRGYNEQFF
NA,TRBJ1-4,TRBV20-1,TGCAGTGCTACAACAGGGACAAAACTGTTTTTT,CSATTGTKLFF
TRBD1,TRBJ1-1,TRBV7-9,TGTGCCAGCAGCTTTCCTCCTGGGACAGAGAAAACTGAAGCTTTCTTT,CASSFPPGTEKTEAFF
NA,TRBJ2-7,TRBV14,TGTGCCAGCAGCCAAGAATGGAGATCATACGAGCAGTACTTC,CASSQEWRSYEQYF
TRBD1,TRBJ2-7,TRBV4-2,TGTGCCAGCAGCCAAGATCTAGGAGACAGGGGGCTAACCTACGAGCAGTACTTC,CASSQDLGDRGLTYEQYF
NA,TRBJ2-2,TRBV18,TGTGCCAGCTCACCATTCGCAGGGAACACCGGGGAGCTGTTTTTT,CASSPFAGNTGELFF
NA,TRBJ1-5,TRBV5-5,TGTGCCAGCAGCTTGGCCGCAGGGCTCAATCAGCCCCAGCATTTT,CASSLAAGLNQPQHF
TRBD1,TRBJ1-1,TRBV25-1,TGTGCCAGCAGTGGATACAGGGGGACCCCCTCTGAAGCTTTCTTT,CASSGYRGTPSEAFF
TRBD2,TRBJ2-1,TRBV19,TGTGCCAGTACGCGAATGGGACTAGCGGGAATCGCCAAGTCCTCCTACAATGAGCAGTTCTTC,CASTRMGLAGIAKSSYNEQFF
NA,TRBJ1-6,TRBV6-5,TGTGCCAGCAGTCCCCCAGGAAGCAATTCACCCCTCCACTTT,CASSPPGSNSPLHF
TRBD1,TRBJ2-2,TRBV5-1,TGCGCCAGCAGCTTGAGGGGGCCTAACACCGGGGAGCTGTTTTTT,CASSLRGPNTGELFF
NA,TRBJ1-2,TRBV7-8,TGTGCCAGCAGCTCTCCAAGGGGTGGCTACACCTTC,CASSSPRGGYTF
NA,TRBJ1-3,TRBV7-2,TGTGCCAGCAGCCAAGACAGCTCTGGAAACACCATATATTTT,CASSQDSSGNTIYF
TRBD1,TRBJ1-1,TRBV6-1,TGTGCCAGCAGACAGGGACAGGCGGTCCCTGAAGCTTTCTTT,CASRQGQAVPEAFF
NA,TRBJ1-1,TRBV5-1,TGCGCCAGCAGCTTGGGGATCGGGCAGGGAGGTAGTGAAGCTTTCTTT,CASSLGIGQGGSEAFF
TRBD1,TRBJ1-1,TRBV11-2,TGTGCCAGCAGCTTAGTGCCCGGGACAGCTGAAGCTTTCTTT,CASSLVPGTAEAFF
NA,TRBJ2-2,TRBV19,TGTGCCAGTAGTTACGGCAGGGGCACCGGGGAGCTGTTTTTT,CASSYGRGTGELFF
NA,TRBJ1-1,TRBV6-1,TGTGCCAGCAGTCCCAGGATGAACACTGAAGCTTTCTTT,CASSPRMNTEAFF
TRBD1,TRBJ1-1,TRBV10-3,TGTGCCATCAGTGAGTCCGGCGGGGACAGGCGACGGGGAGCTTTCTTT,CAISESGGDRRRGAFF